The 15 T cell receptor beta chains below all came from one sample that was sequenced in a study of beta chain features in type 1 diabetes. Every bit of the isolated RNA underwent reverse transcription, so sequencing read expressed TCRB transcripts. Assay used: immunoSEQ multiplex PCR; TCRdb lists only in-frame clones, some missing. In the table there are over 600,000 clones, around 11% of which are singletons. The antigens of these receptors remain unknown. Study-level findings and limits: Shortening of TCRB CDR3s, moderate but significant, appeared in all four CD4+ subsets of Type 1 diabetes patients.

Sequencing was done on a sample of naive CD4+ T cells from blood. These receptors all stem from a man younger than 40 with type 1 diabetes.

In DNA, the CDR3 is TGTGCCAGCAGCTCGACATGGTTGGTCAATGAGCAGTTCTTC. Translating gives CASSSTWLVNEQFF. This chain uses TRBV7-8 with TRBJ2-1, with no clear D. The V end lost 4 bases, the J end lost 6 bases, and 13 bases lay between the germline ends. Germline CDR1 is SGHVS and CDR2 is FQNEAQ. The CDR3 extends over 14 amino acids.

The chain has TRBV5-4 and TRBJ1-6, with 9 nucleotides matching TRBD1. This CDR3 has 16 residues. Germline CDR1 and CDR2: SGHNT and YYREEE (reference sequence). With 0 bases clipped from V and 7 bases from J, the junction kept 5 bases outside the gene matches. CDR3 amino acids: CASSLVRDRANSPLHF. CDR3 coding DNA: TGTGCCAGCAGCTTGGTTAGGGACAGGGCCAATTCACCCCTCCACTTT.

The CDR3 nucleotides read TGTGCCAGCAGCTTAGCGCATGGACAGGGGGTTGGCGAAAAACTGTTTTTT. Its protein product is CASSLAHGQGVGEKLFF. The J gene is TRBJ1-4, the V gene TRBV7-9; 10 nucleotides match TRBD1. The germline V gene encodes CDR1 SEHNR and CDR2 FQNEAQ (reference sequence). This CDR3 comprises 17 residues. J lost 8 bases, V lost 0 bases, and 9 bases had no gene match.

The sample holds a few counts of this clone. The chain combines TRBV9 with TRBJ2-3, with TRBD1 as a possible D gene (6 bases). The CDR3 is 14 amino acids. Germline CDR1 reads SGDLS; CDR2 reads YYNGEE. V was pared by 4 bases and J by 5 bases, with 14 bases between. CDR3 nucleotide sequence: TGTGCCAGCAGCTACCGAGGGGGAAAAGATACGCAGTATTTT. Protein: CASSYRGGKDTQYF.

This clone was detected a few times. V is TRBV29-1 and J is TRBJ2-5; 12 bases map to TRBD2. The V gene's germline CDR1 is SQVTM and CDR2 ANQGSEA. The ends lost 6 bases at V and 4 bases at J; junction bases unmatched: 3. The CDR3 contains 13 residues. CDR3 in amino acids: CSVGTSGPETQYF. CDR3 nucleotides: TGCAGCGTGGGGACTAGCGGGCCAGAGACCCAGTACTTC.

In this sample, this clone turned up a few times. The sample carries other DNA sequences with the same CDR3. V usage is TRBV19 and J usage is TRBJ2-7, with unresolved D. The V and J ends lost 4 bases and 1 base respectively, with 8 bases between them. This CDR3 has 13 amino acids. CDR1 and CDR2 (germline): LNHDA, SQIVND (reference sequence). The CDR3 DNA sequence: TGTGCCAGTAGTAGATACACTTCCTACGAGCAGTACTTC. Its translation is CASSRYTSYEQYF.

This sequence joins TRBV6-6 and TRBJ1-1, with D maybe TRBD1 (5 bases). The V end was cut by 6 bases, the J end by 2 bases, with 16 bases between. The CDR3 runs 15 residues. Per germline, CDR1 MNHNY and CDR2 SVGAGI (reference sequence). In DNA form, the CDR3 reads TGTGCCAGCAGCGAGTACCGGCGGGACAACACTGAAGCTTTCTTT. This encodes CASSEYRRDNTEAFF.

This chain connects TRBV6-1 to TRBJ1-1; a weak D match, TRBD1 (5 bases). V was pared by 8 bases and J by 0 bases, with 10 bases between. This CDR3 has 13 residues. The V gene's germline CDR1 is MNHNS and CDR2 SASEGT. The CDR3 here is CASRGGMNTEAFF. The CDR3 nucleotides read TGTGCCAGCCGTGGGGGGATGAACACTGAAGCTTTCTTT.

The rearrangement joins TRBV7-2 to TRBJ1-2; D ambiguous. This CDR3 spans 15 amino acids. V was clipped by 7 bases and J by 2 bases, with 17 bases between them. Germline CDR1 SGHTA, CDR2 FQGNSA. This CDR3 is CASTTAPSYNYGYTF. As DNA, the CDR3 is TGTGCCAGCACCACCGCTCCCTCCTACAACTATGGCTACACCTTC.

This sequence joins TRBV4-3 and TRBJ1-6, with a tentative D call TRBD1 (6 bases). Germline assignment: CDR1 LGHNA and CDR2 YSLEER. The CDR3 is made up of 15 amino acids. The V and J ends lost 0 bases and 8 bases respectively, with 11 bases between them. The CDR3 DNA reads as TGCGCCAGCAGCCAAGAGGTTCAGGGGTATTCACCCCTCCACTTT. Its protein product is CASSQEVQGYSPLHF.

The chain couples TRBV5-1 to TRBJ1-1; possibly TRBD1 for D (5 bases). V lost 4 bases and J lost 4, with 11 bases in between. In germline, CDR1 is SGHRS, CDR2 YFSETQ. The CDR3 is made up of 13 amino acids. The CDR3 sequence is CASSQGWGTEAFF. Written as DNA, the CDR3 is TGCGCCAGCAGCCAGGGCTGGGGCACTGAAGCTTTCTTT.

This clone was detected only a few times. The J gene is TRBJ2-7, the V gene TRBV15; 14 bases map to TRBD2. Trimming at V came to 3 bases and at J to 2 bases, leaving 3 bases not matched to a gene. The CDR3 sequence is 16 residues long. CDR1 and CDR2 from the germline V gene are LNHNV and YYDKDF (reference sequence). The CDR3 DNA sequence: TGTGCCACCAGCAGGGGACTAGCGGGGGCCGCCTACGAGCAGTACTTC. Residues: CATSRGLAGAAYEQYF.

This clone turned up a few times. V and J are TRBV7-2 and TRBJ2-4; 7 bases line up with TRBD2. Per germline, CDR1 SGHTA and CDR2 FQGNSA. V lost 3 bases, J lost 1 base, and 6 bases stayed unmatched. The CDR3 totals 16 residues. This chain's CDR3 is CASSFIGGGAKNIQYF. DNA for the CDR3: TGTGCCAGCAGCTTTATCGGGGGAGGGGCCAAAAACATTCAGTACTTC. The whole variable domain, filled in from reference TRBV7-2 and TRBJ2-4, reads GAGVSQSPSNKVTEKGKDVELRCDPISGHTALYWYRQSLGQGLEFLIYFQGNSAPDKSGLPSDRFSAERTGGSVSTLTIQRTQQEDSAVYLCASSFIGGGAKNIQYFGAGTRLSVL.

Written as DNA, the CDR3 is TGCAGCGTTGAAGATCCCCGGGGGAGGGCCCAGTACTTC. Its protein product is CSVEDPRGRAQYF. The J gene is TRBJ2-5, the V gene TRBV29-1, with 7 bases lining up with TRBD2. In germline, CDR1 is SQVTM, CDR2 ANQGSEA. The J segment lost 9 bases and the V segment lost 0 bases, leaving 7 bases of the junction unmatched. The CDR3 loop spans 13 amino acids.

This clone appeared a single time. The chain joins TRBV2 to TRBJ1-2, with unresolved D. V shed 4 bases and J shed 2 bases, with 14 bases lying between them. This CDR3 comprises 15 residues. Germline V gene lookup returns CDR1 SNHLY and CDR2 FYNNEI. CDR3 nucleotides: TGTGCCAGCAGTGTTGGGCGGGTACCGAACTATGGCTACACCTTC. Amino acids: CASSVGRVPNYGYTF.